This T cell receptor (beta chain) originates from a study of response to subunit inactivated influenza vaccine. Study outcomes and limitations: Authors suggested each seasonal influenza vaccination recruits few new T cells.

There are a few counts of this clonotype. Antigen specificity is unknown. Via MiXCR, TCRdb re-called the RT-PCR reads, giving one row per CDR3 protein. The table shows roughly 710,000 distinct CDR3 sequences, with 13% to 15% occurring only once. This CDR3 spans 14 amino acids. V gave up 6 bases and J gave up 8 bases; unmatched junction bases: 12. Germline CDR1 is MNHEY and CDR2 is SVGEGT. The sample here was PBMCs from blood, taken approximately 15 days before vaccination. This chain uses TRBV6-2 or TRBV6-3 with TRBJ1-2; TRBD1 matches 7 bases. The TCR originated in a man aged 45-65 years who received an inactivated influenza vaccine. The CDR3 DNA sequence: TGTGCCAGCAGCGGACAGGCGGCCCGTTGGGGCTACACCTTC. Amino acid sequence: CASSGQAARWGYTF.